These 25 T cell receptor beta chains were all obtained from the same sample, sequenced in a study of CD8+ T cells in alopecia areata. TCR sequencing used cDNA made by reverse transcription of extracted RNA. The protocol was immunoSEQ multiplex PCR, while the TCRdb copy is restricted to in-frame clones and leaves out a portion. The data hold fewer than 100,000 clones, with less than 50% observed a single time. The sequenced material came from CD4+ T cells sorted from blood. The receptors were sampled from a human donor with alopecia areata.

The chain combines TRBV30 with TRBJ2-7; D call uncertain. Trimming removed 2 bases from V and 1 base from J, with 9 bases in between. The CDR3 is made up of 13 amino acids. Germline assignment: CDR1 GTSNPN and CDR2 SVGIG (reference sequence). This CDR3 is CAWSPDISYEQYF. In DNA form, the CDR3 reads TGTGCCTGGAGTCCAGACATATCCTACGAGCAGTACTTC.

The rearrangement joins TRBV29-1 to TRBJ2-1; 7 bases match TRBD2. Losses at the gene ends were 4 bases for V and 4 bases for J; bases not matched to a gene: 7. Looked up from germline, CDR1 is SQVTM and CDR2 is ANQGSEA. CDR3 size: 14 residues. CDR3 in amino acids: CSVGSRGGYNEQFF. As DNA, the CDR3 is TGCAGCGTTGGAAGCCGCGGGGGATACAATGAGCAGTTCTTC.

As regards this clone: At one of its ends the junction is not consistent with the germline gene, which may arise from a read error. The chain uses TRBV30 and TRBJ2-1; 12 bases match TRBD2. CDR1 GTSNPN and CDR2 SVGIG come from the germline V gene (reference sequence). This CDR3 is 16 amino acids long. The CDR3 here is CAWSAGLAGFYNELFF. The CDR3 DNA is TGTGCCTGGAGTGCGGGACTAGCGGGTTTCTACAATGAGCTGTTCTTC.

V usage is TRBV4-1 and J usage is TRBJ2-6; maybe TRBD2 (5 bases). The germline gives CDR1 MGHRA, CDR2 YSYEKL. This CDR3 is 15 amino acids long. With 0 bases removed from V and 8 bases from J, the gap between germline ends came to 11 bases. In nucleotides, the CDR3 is TGCGCCAGCAGCCAAGAAGCGGATTTGACCAACGTCCTGACTTTC. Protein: CASSQEADLTNVLTF.

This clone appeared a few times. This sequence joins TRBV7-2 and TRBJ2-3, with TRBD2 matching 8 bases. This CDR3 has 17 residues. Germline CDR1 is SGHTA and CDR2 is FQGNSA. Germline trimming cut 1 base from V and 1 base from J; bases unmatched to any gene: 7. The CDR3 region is CASSLGGAGARTDTQYF. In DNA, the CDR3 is TGTGCCAGCAGCTTAGGGGGAGCGGGGGCCCGCACAGATACGCAGTATTTT. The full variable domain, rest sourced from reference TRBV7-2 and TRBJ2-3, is GAGVSQSPSNKVTEKGKDVELRCDPISGHTALYWYRQSLGQGLEFLIYFQGNSAPDKSGLPSDRFSAERTGGSVSTLTIQRTQQEDSAVYLCASSLGGAGARTDTQYFGPGTRLTVL.

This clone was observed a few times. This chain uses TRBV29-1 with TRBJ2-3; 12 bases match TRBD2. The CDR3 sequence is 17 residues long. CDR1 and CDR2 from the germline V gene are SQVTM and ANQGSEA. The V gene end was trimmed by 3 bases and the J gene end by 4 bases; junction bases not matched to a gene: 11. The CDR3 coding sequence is TGCAGCGTTGAGGTCGGACTAGCGGGGACCTTTGCAGATACGCAGTATTTT. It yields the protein CSVEVGLAGTFADTQYF.

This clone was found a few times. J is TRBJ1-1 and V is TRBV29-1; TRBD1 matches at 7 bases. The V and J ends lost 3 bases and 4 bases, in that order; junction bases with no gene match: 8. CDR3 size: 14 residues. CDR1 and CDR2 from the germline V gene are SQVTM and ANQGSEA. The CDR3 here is CSVDQPTGFTEAFF. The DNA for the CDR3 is TGCAGCGTTGACCAACCGACAGGGTTCACTGAAGCTTTCTTT.

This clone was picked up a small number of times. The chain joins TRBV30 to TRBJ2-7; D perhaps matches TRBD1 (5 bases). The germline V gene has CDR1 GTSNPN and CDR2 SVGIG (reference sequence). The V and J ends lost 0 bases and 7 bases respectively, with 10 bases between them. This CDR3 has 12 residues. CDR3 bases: TGTGCCTGGAGTGTCTCGGCAGGGGAGCAGTACTTC. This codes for CAWSVSAGEQYF.

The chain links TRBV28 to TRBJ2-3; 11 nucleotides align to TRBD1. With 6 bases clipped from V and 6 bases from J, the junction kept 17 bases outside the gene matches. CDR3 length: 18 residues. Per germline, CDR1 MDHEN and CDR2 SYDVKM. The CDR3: CASSLQGLRDRGRDTQYF. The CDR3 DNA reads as TGTGCCAGCAGCCTTCAGGGACTCCGGGACAGGGGGAGGGATACGCAGTATTTT.

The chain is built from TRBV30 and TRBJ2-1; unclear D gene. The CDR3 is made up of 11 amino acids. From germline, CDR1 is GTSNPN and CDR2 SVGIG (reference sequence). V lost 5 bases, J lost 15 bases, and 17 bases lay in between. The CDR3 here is CAWHRGSHWFF. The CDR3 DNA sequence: TGTGCCTGGCACCGCGGCTCCCACTGGTTCTTC. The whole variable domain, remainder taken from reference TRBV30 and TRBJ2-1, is SQTIHQWPATLVQPVGSPLSLECTVEGTSNPNLYWYRQAAGRGLQLLFYSVGIGQISSEVPQNLSASRPQDRQFILSSKKLLLSDSGFYLCAWHRGSHWFFGPGTRLTVL.

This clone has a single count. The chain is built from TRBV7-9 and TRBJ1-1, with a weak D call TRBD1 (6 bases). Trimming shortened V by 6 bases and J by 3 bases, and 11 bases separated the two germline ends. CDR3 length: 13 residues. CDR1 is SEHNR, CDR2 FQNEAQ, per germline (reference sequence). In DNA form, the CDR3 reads TGTGCCAGCAGAGAACAGGGCTACACTGAAGCTTTCTTT. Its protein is CASREQGYTEAFF.

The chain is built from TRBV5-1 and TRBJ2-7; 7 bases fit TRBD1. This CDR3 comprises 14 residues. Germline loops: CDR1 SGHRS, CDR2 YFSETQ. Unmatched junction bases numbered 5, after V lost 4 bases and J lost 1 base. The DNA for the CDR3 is TGCGCCAGCAGCCCCGGGGACAGATCCTACGAGCAGTACTTC. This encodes CASSPGDRSYEQYF.

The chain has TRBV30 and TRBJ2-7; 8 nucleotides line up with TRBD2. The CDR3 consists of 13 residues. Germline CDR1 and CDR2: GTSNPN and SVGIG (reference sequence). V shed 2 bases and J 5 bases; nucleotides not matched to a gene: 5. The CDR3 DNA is TGTGCCTGGAGTTATCGGGGGGGTGACGAGCAGTACTTC. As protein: CAWSYRGGDEQYF.

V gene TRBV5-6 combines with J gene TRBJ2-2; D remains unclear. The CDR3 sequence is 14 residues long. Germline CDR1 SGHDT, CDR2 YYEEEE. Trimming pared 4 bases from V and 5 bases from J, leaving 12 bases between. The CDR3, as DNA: TGTGCCAGCAGCCCACAGACGGAAACCGGGGAGCTGTTTTTT. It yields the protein CASSPQTETGELFF.

CDR3 residues: CSGRKQGMNEQFF. The CDR3 DNA sequence: TGCAGCGGACGGAAACAGGGGATGAATGAGCAGTTCTTC. The V and J genes are TRBV29-1 and TRBJ2-1; 7 positions agree with TRBD1. After removal of 7 bases from V and 7 bases from J, the junction contained 10 bases not matched to a gene. This CDR3 comprises 13 residues. The germline V gene encodes CDR1 SQVTM and CDR2 ANQGSEA.

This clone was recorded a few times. The CDR3 protein is CASNRDLGTGELFF. The DNA for the CDR3 is TGTGCCAGCAACCGGGACCTCGGCACCGGGGAGCTGTTTTTT. The rearrangement uses TRBV2 and TRBJ2-2; the D gene could be TRBD1 or TRBD2 (5 bases each). Germline V gene sequence: CDR1 SNHLY, CDR2 FYNNEI. The CDR3 is made up of 14 amino acids. The V gene lost 7 bases and the J gene lost 4 bases, with 13 bases spanning the gap. The full variable domain, completed using reference TRBV2 and TRBJ2-2, is EPEVTQTPSHQVTQMGQEVILRCVPISNHLYFYWYRQILGQKVEFLVSFYNNEISEKSEIFDDQFSVERPDGSNFTLKIRSTKLEDSAMYFCASNRDLGTGELFFGEGSRLTVL.

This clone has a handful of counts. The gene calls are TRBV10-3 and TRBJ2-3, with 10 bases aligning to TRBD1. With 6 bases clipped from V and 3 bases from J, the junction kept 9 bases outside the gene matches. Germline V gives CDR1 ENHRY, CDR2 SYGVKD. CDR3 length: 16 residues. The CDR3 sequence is CAISPSRTGGTDTQYF. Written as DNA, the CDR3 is TGTGCCATCAGCCCATCCCGGACAGGGGGAACAGATACGCAGTATTTT.

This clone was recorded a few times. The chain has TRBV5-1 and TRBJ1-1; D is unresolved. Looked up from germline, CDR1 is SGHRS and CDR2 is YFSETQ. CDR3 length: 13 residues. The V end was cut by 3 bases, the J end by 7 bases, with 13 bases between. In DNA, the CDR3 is TGCGCCAGCAGCTCGGACTGGGGAGTTGAAGCTTTCTTT. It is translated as CASSSDWGVEAFF. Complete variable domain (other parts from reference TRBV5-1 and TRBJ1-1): KAGVTQTPRYLIKTRGQQVTLSCSPISGHRSVSWYQQTPGQGLQFLFEYFSETQRNKGNFPGRFSGRQFSNSRSEMNVSTLELGDSALYLCASSSDWGVEAFFGQGTRLTVV.

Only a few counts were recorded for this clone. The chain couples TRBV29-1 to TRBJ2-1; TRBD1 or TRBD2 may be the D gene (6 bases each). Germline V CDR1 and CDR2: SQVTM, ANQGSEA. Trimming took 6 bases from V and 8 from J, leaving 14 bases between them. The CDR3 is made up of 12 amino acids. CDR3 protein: CSVPQRGHEQFF. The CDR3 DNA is TGCAGCGTCCCCCAACGGGGGCATGAGCAGTTCTTC.

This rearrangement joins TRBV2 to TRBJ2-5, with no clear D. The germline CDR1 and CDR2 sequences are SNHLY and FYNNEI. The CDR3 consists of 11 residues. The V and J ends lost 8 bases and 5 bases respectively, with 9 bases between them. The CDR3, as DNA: TGTGCCAGCGCTCGTTGGGAGACCCAGTACTTC. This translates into CASARWETQYF.

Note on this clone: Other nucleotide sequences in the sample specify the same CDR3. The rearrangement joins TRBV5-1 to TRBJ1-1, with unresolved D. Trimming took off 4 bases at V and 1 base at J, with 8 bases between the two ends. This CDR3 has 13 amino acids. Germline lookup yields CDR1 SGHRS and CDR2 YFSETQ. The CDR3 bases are TGCGCCAGCAGCCTGACGGGGAACACTGAAGCTTTCTTT. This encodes CASSLTGNTEAFF.

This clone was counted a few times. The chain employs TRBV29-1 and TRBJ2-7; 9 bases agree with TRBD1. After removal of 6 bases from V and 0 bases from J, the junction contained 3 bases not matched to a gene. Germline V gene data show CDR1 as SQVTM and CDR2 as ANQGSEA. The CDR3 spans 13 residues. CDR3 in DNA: TGCAGCGTGGGGACAGGGAGCTCCTACGAGCAGTACTTC. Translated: CSVGTGSSYEQYF.

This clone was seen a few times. The CDR3 DNA sequence: TGTGCCATCAGTGATCCGTGGGACATTCAGTACTTC. Translated, it gives CAISDPWDIQYF. The chain combines TRBV10-3 with TRBJ2-4, with no clear D. Germline V gene data show CDR1 as ENHRY and CDR2 as SYGVKD. CDR3 length equals 12 residues. V was pared by 3 bases and J by 8 bases, with 8 bases between.

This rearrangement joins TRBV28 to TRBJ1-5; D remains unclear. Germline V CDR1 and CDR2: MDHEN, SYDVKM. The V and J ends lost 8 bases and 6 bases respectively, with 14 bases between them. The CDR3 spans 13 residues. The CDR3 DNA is TGTGCCAGCCGTATACATGAAGGTCAGCCCCAGCATTTT. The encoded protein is CASRIHEGQPQHF.

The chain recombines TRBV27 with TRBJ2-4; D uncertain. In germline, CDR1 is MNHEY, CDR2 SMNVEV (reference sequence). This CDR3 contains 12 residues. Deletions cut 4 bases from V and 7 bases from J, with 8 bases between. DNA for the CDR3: TGTGCCAGCAGTTCCCCGTCTAACATTCAGTACTTC. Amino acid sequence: CASSSPSNIQYF.